Below, 19 T cell receptor beta chains from the same sample are listed, as sequenced in a study of T cells in Graves' hyperthyroidism and ophthalmopathy. Template material for amplifying TCR beta CDR3 regions consisted of RNA transcripts. Using the HTBI primer set, a first-round RT-PCR was run on the TCR CDR3. TCRdb re-analysed the multiplex PCR reads in MiXCR, keeping a single row per CDR3 protein. The repertoire includes fewer than 450,000 distinct CDR3 sequences, about 14% of them detected once, and around 30% sits in the top ten. Sequences were obtained from blood. Receptors originate from a man over 45 with Graves' ophthalmopathy.

This clonotype showed up many times. The J gene is TRBJ2-2, the V gene TRBV6-1, with 12 bases that match TRBD2. V was pared by 5 bases and J by 7 bases, with 8 bases of the junction left unmatched. The length of the CDR3 is 16 residues. The germline V gene encodes CDR1 MNHNS and CDR2 SASEGT. CDR3 sequence reads: CASSRPGLAGIGELFF. CDR3 sequence (DNA): TGTGCCAGCAGTCGACCGGGACTAGCGGGTATCGGGGAGCTGTTTTTT.

The V and J genes are TRBV20-1 and TRBJ2-3, with 10 bases that match TRBD2. There are 14 residues in the CDR3. V shed 6 bases and J 7 bases; nucleotides not matched to a gene: 10. Germline loops: CDR1 DFQATT, CDR2 SNEGSKA (reference sequence). The CDR3 nucleotides are TGCAGTGCCGATAGCGGGAGGTCCAGTAATACGCAGTATTTT. This translates into CSADSGRSSNTQYF.

This clonotype was seen many times. DNA of the CDR3: TGCAGCGTAGCGCAAGCCTACGAGCAGTACTTC. It encodes CSVAQAYEQYF. The chain combines TRBV29-1 with TRBJ2-7; no definite D call. V dropped 6 bases and J dropped 2 bases, with 8 bases sitting between them. The V gene's germline CDR1 is SQVTM and CDR2 ANQGSEA. The CDR3 totals 11 residues.

The rearrangement links TRBV4-1 to TRBJ2-2; the D gene is possibly TRBD2 (6 bases). The CDR3 runs to 17 residues. Between the trimmed V and J ends, which lost 0 bases and 12 bases, there was a span of 23 bases. In germline, CDR1 is MGHRA, CDR2 YSYEKL. The CDR3 DNA is TGCGCCAGCAGCCAAGATTTCGTGAAAGGGAGGAGGCCAAAGCTGTTTTTT. This encodes CASSQDFVKGRRPKLFF.

Ten or more counts support this clonotype. CDR3 nucleotides: TGTGCCAGCAGCCAAGAGGACAGGATTAGTGTTGGCTACACCTTC. Translating it yields CASSQEDRISVGYTF. The rearrangement joins TRBV3-1 to TRBJ1-2; the match to TRBD1 covers 7 bases. The CDR3 is 15 amino acids. CDR1 is LGHDT and CDR2 is YNNKEL in the germline V gene (reference sequence). Trimming removed 0 bases from V and 7 bases from J; junction bases left unmatched: 8.

This clonotype was observed a few times. The genes are TRBV5-1 and TRBJ2-5, with a tentative D call TRBD2 (6 bases). V dropped 1 base and J dropped 3 bases, with 10 bases sitting between them. The germline V gene encodes CDR1 SGHRS and CDR2 YFSETQ. This CDR3 has 14 residues. In DNA, the CDR3 is TGCGCCAGCAGCTTGTTGCCGGGAGAAGAGACCCAGTACTTC. It encodes CASSLLPGEETQYF.

J is TRBJ1-1 and V is TRBV29-1, with a tentative D call TRBD1 (6 bases). Per the germline V gene, CDR1 is SQVTM and CDR2 is ANQGSEA. The CDR3 spans 19 residues. Deletions cut 3 bases from V and 4 bases from J, with 30 bases between. CDR3 residues: CSVDPRTFGIGQGGTEAFF. CDR3 in DNA: TGCAGCGTTGACCCTAGAACTTTTGGGATAGGACAAGGGGGCACTGAAGCTTTCTTT.

A few counts support this clonotype. The V gene is TRBV3-1, the J gene TRBJ2-5; 7 nucleotides align to TRBD1. CDR1 is LGHDT and CDR2 is YNNKEL in the germline V gene (reference sequence). This CDR3 has 17 residues. With 0 bases clipped from V and 1 base from J, the junction kept 8 bases outside the gene matches. In DNA form, the CDR3 reads TGTGCCAGCAGCCAAGACAGGGGGAGCGCCTTCCAAGAGACCCAGTACTTC. As protein: CASSQDRGSAFQETQYF.

This clonotype was seen ten or more times. This chain joins TRBV20-1 and TRBJ1-2; D not certain. The germline gives CDR1 DFQATT, CDR2 SNEGSKA (reference sequence). The V gene lost 0 bases and the J gene lost 4 bases, with 27 bases spanning the gap. This CDR3 has 19 residues. The CDR3 reads CSARDHEAGSSFLLYGYTF. Written as DNA, the CDR3 is TGCAGTGCTAGAGATCATGAAGCGGGTTCCTCTTTCTTACTCTATGGCTACACCTTC.

This clonotype has ten or more counts. The chain joins TRBV11-1 to TRBJ2-7; 8 bases align to TRBD2. CDR3 size: 12 residues. The V and J ends lost 8 bases and 3 bases, in that order; junction bases with no gene match: 3. Germline assignment: CDR1 SGHAT and CDR2 FQDESV (reference sequence). CDR3: CASEGLVYEQYF. The CDR3 DNA reads TGTGCCAGCGAGGGACTAGTCTACGAGCAGTACTTC.

In this sample, this clonotype turned up a few times. The chain is built from TRBV10-3 and TRBJ2-3; D not certain. The CDR3 totals 13 residues. Trimming stripped 2 bases from V and 1 base from J, with 4 bases between. The V gene's germline CDR1 is ENHRY and CDR2 SYGVKD. The CDR3 DNA reads TGTGCCATCAGTGAGGTCCGCACAGATACGCAGTATTTT. This translates into CAISEVRTDTQYF.

This clonotype was counted a few times. The J gene is TRBJ1-2, the V gene TRBV4-1, with D unresolved. The CDR3 consists of 16 residues. V was cut by 2 bases and J by 0 bases, with 13 bases left in between. Germline CDR1 and CDR2: MGHRA and YSYEKL. The CDR3 loop reads CASSQLWENANYGYTF. CDR3 sequence (DNA): TGCGCCAGCAGCCAACTCTGGGAAAACGCTAACTATGGCTACACCTTC.

Only a few counts were recorded for this clonotype. This chain uses TRBV19 with TRBJ2-7; 7 nucleotides line up with TRBD1. Losses at the gene ends were 4 bases for V and 1 base for J; bases not matched to a gene: 10. Germline loops: CDR1 LNHDA, CDR2 SQIVND (reference sequence). This CDR3 spans 16 amino acids. The chain's CDR3 is CASSKDTGVGSYEQYF. CDR3 DNA sequence: TGTGCCAGTAGTAAGGACACAGGGGTAGGATCCTACGAGCAGTACTTC.

This clonotype was detected only a few times. The chain joins TRBV6-2 or TRBV6-3 to TRBJ1-1; weak D call: TRBD1 (5 bases). This CDR3 has 13 residues. The V end lost 6 bases, the J end lost 11 bases, and 19 bases lay between the germline ends. Germline CDR1 reads MNHEY; CDR2 reads SVGEGT. CDR3 coding DNA: TGTGCCAGCAGCCCTTTGGGACGAATGGCCGCTTTCTTT. It is translated as CASSPLGRMAAFF.

The table lists this clonotype with many counts. The V gene is TRBV6-1, the J gene TRBJ2-5, with a weak D call TRBD1 (5 bases). CDR1 is MNHNS and CDR2 is SASEGT in the germline V gene. V was shortened by 5 bases and J by 12 bases, with 19 bases between the two germline ends. The CDR3 consists of 13 residues. The DNA for the CDR3 is TGTGCCAGCAGTTTCAATAAGGGGCGCGAAAAGTACTTC. It encodes CASSFNKGREKYF.

The V gene is TRBV6-5, the J gene TRBJ2-7; 10 nucleotides line up with TRBD1. The CDR3 runs to 16 residues. The J segment lost 2 bases and the V segment lost 4 bases, leaving 8 bases of the junction unmatched. CDR1 is MNHEY and CDR2 is SVGAGI in the germline V gene. The CDR3 coding sequence is TGTGCCAGCAGTTGGGACAGGGGATTTAGTACCTACGAGCAGTACTTC. It encodes CASSWDRGFSTYEQYF.

In this sample, this clonotype turned up many times. The chain combines TRBV4-1 with TRBJ2-1; no definite D call. Germline assignment: CDR1 MGHRA and CDR2 YSYEKL. The CDR3 length is 14 residues. V shed 1 base and J shed 4 bases, with 8 bases lying between them. The CDR3 spells CASSQAFLYNEQFF. The DNA of the CDR3 is TGCGCCAGCAGCCAAGCGTTTCTTTACAATGAGCAGTTCTTC.

This clonotype was detected a few times. The V and J genes are TRBV6-5 and TRBJ2-1; TRBD1 matches 10 bases. This CDR3 has 14 residues. Germline CDR1 and CDR2: MNHEY and SVGAGI. Trimming removed 2 bases from V and 5 bases from J; junction bases left unmatched: 0. CDR3 sequence: CASSYGTGDNEQFF. In DNA, the CDR3 is TGTGCCAGCAGTTACGGGACAGGGGACAATGAGCAGTTCTTC.

This clonotype was recorded once. This could be a read error, since a much larger clone is one nucleotide away. The rearrangement uses TRBV30 and TRBJ2-3; TRBD1 is a possible D gene (6 bases). The CDR3 is 14 amino acids. Germline CDR1 reads GTSNPN; CDR2 reads SVGIG (reference sequence). V gave up 3 bases and J gave up 8 bases, with 18 bases separating them. The CDR3 nucleotides are TGTGCCTGGAGCTTGGGGTGGGGGCCCGGTACGCAGTATTTT. This sequence encodes CAWSLGWGPGTQYF.